Included here is one T cell receptor (beta chain) sequence, with context. This clone's antigen is unknown. No base qualities exist here, and no much larger clone lies one base off it. The donors were healthy, HIV-negative adults with no recently reported acute infections or vaccinations. Every donor was a Caucasian adult living in Nashville, Tennessee, USA. For unsorted samples, approximately 84 million PBMCs were counted, and genomic DNA was extracted using the QIAamp DNA Blood Mini kit. After blood collection by leukapheresis, PBMCs were isolated using Ficoll-Histopaque density gradient centrifugation and then cryopreserved in the vapor phase of liquid nitrogen. The data derive from a study of shared clonotypes between healthy human individuals (dated by TCRdb to 2020 to 2022). Looking at the study overall: The cohort comprised a couple of women and a few men aged 18 to 49 years. To estimate repertoire size and how much clonotype sharing occurs between individuals, the study deeply sequenced the blood TCR repertoires of several healthy adults. To increase sequencing depth and limit assay-specific biases, TCR repertoire library preparation and sequencing were carried out by different laboratories using diverse techniques. Per donor, leukapheresis produced somewhere between about 0.9 and 10 billion PBMCs.

V is pruned by 4 bases and J by 8 bases, leaving 17 bases of the junction without a gene match. From the cysteine up to the phenylalanine, the CDR3 has a length of 19 residues. Only the CDR3 DNA is retained, 57 bases long and in frame from the first base. CDR1 and CDR2 are drawn from the germline V gene: SGHRS, YFSETQ. Using the deep immunoSEQ assay, multiplex PCR amplified TCR CDR3 regions from genomic DNA. Extracted genomic DNA from each cell subset was spread evenly across all wells of several immunoSEQ 96-well plates, with each plate serving as a replicate. For unsorted PBMC, around 300 ng genomic DNA, equal to 25,000 to 35,000 T cell genomes, was loaded into each replicate PCR. Ten immunoSEQ deep assay plates were used to sequence the unsorted PBMC genomic DNA. Purified libraries were quantified with a Qubit 3.0 fluorometer, sized on a Bioanalyzer 2100, and re-quantified with the KAPA Library Quantification kit. Each immunoSEQ 96-well plate was sequenced on its own single-read 150-cycle Illumina NextSeq 550 flow cell. The authors' pipeline ran thus. Because the immunoSEQ output held only junctional sequences and lacked quality scores, the filtering could not match the filtering applied to full-length reads. Sequences were annotated with PyIR, a Python wrapper for IgBLAST v1.9, and V/J genes and CDR3 were assigned using IMGT germline references. Any read was removed if the V/J assignment was weak (E-value above 1e-6), the CDR3 was missing, or the read contained stop codons, out-of-frame junctions, or ambiguous translated residues. V3J clonotypes were defined as sequences sharing an identical inferred V gene, J gene, and CDR3 amino acid sequence. Percentage overlap between repertoires was calculated by dividing the number of shared unique clonotypes by the size of the smaller repertoire. Three approaches were used to assess repertoire richness: RTK rarefaction, the Chao1 estimator, and Recon v2.1 estimates of unobserved clonotypes. TCRdb stores this immuneACCESS table with in-frame sequences only. Part of the clones is absent; in the studies checked, under half of the shortfall reflects unresolved V genes, and no reason is known for the rest. V, J and clone size are taken as reported in that table, and D and trimming were inferred from the DNA itself. Across this sample there are about half a million clones, with around 79% seen only once. Roughly an eighth of the sample is in the top ten clones.

The paper as a whole reports these results and caveats: Sampling was restricted to blood, and TCR repertoires in tissues likely differ from the TCR repertoires found in blood. Because the study included only a small number of donors, the genetic and exposure-history diversity represented was limited. Pairwise subsampling indicated that sequencing depth was expected to affect the degree of clonotype sharing among donors.

Sequenced input: PBMCs. The TCR sequence derives from a woman aged 40 to 49 in good health. Some clones in this sample may be carry-over from other donors' samples. The rearrangement combines TRBV5-1 with TRBJ2-2, and 13 junctional nucleotides match TRBD2. Here the CDR3 is given as CASSPEAGGLAGELGELFF. The nucleotides are TGCGCCAGCAGCCCTGAAGCCGGAGGACTAGCGGGAGAGTTGGGGGAGCTGTTTTTT.